This TCR beta chain was recovered during a study of T cell responses to AZD1222 COVID-19 vaccine. This CDR3 spans 15 amino acids. Germline V CDR1 and CDR2: MGHDK, SYGVNS. Trimming pared 0 bases from V and 6 bases from J, leaving 9 bases between. The table came from immunoSEQ multiplex PCR; TCRdb's copy has only in-frame clones and leaves some out. The sample shows 120,000 or so clones, 89% of them seen only once. The chain couples TRBV25-1 to TRBJ1-6, with D hard to call. Source: peripheral blood, taken on day 0 of AZD1222 vaccination. The source of this sequence is an adult in good health. CDR3 in DNA: TGTGCCAGCAGTGAATATAGCGGGCTTAATTCACCCCTCCACTTT. Translating gives CASSEYSGLNSPLHF.